This T cell receptor beta chain was sequenced in a study of spatial heterogeneity in lung cancer. About the research overall: The donor population consisted of approximately 70 patients with untreated, early-stage non-small cell lung cancer. When follow-up PBMC samples existed, they were sequenced (at a median of roughly 2 years after resection). Whole-study findings and limits: Follow-up blood showed ubiquitous expanded tumor TCRs less than blood at resection did.

Note on this clonotype: Its target is not known.

Regarding time point: blood at routine non-recurrence follow-up after resection. Whole RNA, isolated from tumor, nontumor lung or frozen PBMC, was sequenced without prior sorting. This CDR3 contains 13 residues. Trimming stripped 5 bases from V and 8 bases from J, with 15 bases between. From germline, CDR1 is LNHDA and CDR2 SQIVND (reference sequence). One entry per CDR3 protein, called by TCRdb with MiXCR from the 5' RACE reads. The data contain about 36,000 distinct CDR3 sequences, roughly 8% of them singletons. The sequence was collected from a male donor with early-stage non-small cell lung cancer. Sequencing was performed on PBMCs, taken at follow-up. V is TRBV19 and J is TRBJ1-2; D is unresolved. The CDR3 is CASSQISDTGYTF. DNA for the CDR3: TGTGCCAGTAGTCAGATCAGCGACACGGGCTACACCTTC.